These T cell receptor beta chains were read from a single sample in a study of response to subunit inactivated influenza vaccine. A single record per CDR3 protein comes from TCRdb applying MiXCR to the RT-PCR reads. The sample lists 800,000 to 1,000,000 distinct CDR3 sequences, 21% occurring once. The specimen was PBMCs from blood, collected more than 4 days after vaccination. The receptors stem from a man between 50 and 59 years old who received an inactivated influenza vaccine. Both conserved end residues are part of each CDR3. Fields, in order: D gene, V gene, J gene, clone size, CDR3 DNA, CDR3 protein. The D gene is left open where the match is weak. Clone size, where shown, is once, few, many, or a class for clones that have expanded.

TRBD2,TRBV9,TRBJ2-1,-,TGTGCCAGCAGCGCTGCCGGGACTAGTCTTTTAAATGAGCAGTTCTTC,CASSAAGTSLLNEQFF
-,TRBV9,TRBJ1-6,-,TGTGCCAGCAGCGTAGAGGTCCTAAATTCACCCCTCCACTTT,CASSVEVLNSPLHF
TRBD1,TRBV20-1,TRBJ2-7,-,TGCAGTGCTAGGACAGGGGTCAACTACGAGCAGTACTTC,CSARTGVNYEQYF
-,TRBV7-2,TRBJ2-1,few,TGTGCCAGCAGCTTAGCGGGGGCAGGGGCTGAGCAGTTCTTC,CASSLAGAGAEQFF
TRBD2,TRBV7-3,TRBJ2-3,many,TGTGCCAGCAGTTCGGGAGCGGGGGGCACAGATACGCAGTATTTT,CASSSGAGGTDTQYF
-,TRBV4-3,TRBJ2-5,-,TGCGCCAGCAGCCAAGATTGGGGCTTCCAAGAGACCCAGTACTTC,CASSQDWGFQETQYF
TRBD2,TRBV20-1,TRBJ2-7,few,TGCAGTGCAAAGCGGGATTTCAACGAGCAGTACTTC,CSAKRDFNEQYF
TRBD1,TRBV10-3,TRBJ2-2,few,TGTGCCAGCTGGGACAGCGGGGAGCTGTTTTTT,CASWDSGELFF
-,TRBV20-1,TRBJ2-7,-,TGCAGTGCTAGAGATGGCAGGGGTCTTCCAGGGACACTCTACGAGCAGTACTTC,CSARDGRGLPGTLYEQYF
-,TRBV7-2,TRBJ2-3,few,TGTGCCAGCCGCAATCGGGTGGGCACAGATACGCAGTATTTT,CASRNRVGTDTQYF
TRBD1,TRBV6-1,TRBJ2-7,-,TGTGCCAGCAGCCCCCGGACAGGGCGTTCCTCCGAGCAGTACTTC,CASSPRTGRSSEQYF
TRBD1,TRBV28,TRBJ2-7,-,TGTGCCAGCAGTCCAACGACAGGGCCCCACTCCTACGAGCAGTACTTC,CASSPTTGPHSYEQYF
TRBD1,TRBV12-5,TRBJ2-1,few,TGTGCTAGTGGCCCGACAGGGGCGAAAGTTTTTGAGCAGTTCTTC,CASGPTGAKVFEQFF
TRBD1,TRBV20-1,TRBJ1-1,few,TGCAGTGCTAGAGATTGGACAGGGGAGGTCACTGAAGCTTTCTTT,CSARDWTGEVTEAFF
-,TRBV20-1,TRBJ2-1,-,TGCAGTGCTAGGGGAAGGGTCAGGTCCTACAATGAGCAGTTCTTC,CSARGRVRSYNEQFF
TRBD1,TRBV7-2,TRBJ1-2,few,TGTGCCAGCAGCTTTTACCAGGACAGGGCCGAGGGCGGCTACACCTTC,CASSFYQDRAEGGYTF
-,TRBV12-3/TRBV12-4,TRBJ2-1,-,TGTGCCAGTTCGTCAGGAAAGGAGAATGAGCAGTTCTTC,CASSSGKENEQFF
-,TRBV20-1,TRBJ2-3,-,TGCAGTGCTACTAGCGGACAGGACCCACTGGGGGATACGCAGTATTTT,CSATSGQDPLGDTQYF
-,TRBV20-1,TRBJ2-3,-,TGCAGTGCTACAGTGTTGGATACGCAGTATTTT,CSATVLDTQYF
-,TRBV9,TRBJ1-2,-,TGTGCCAGCAGCGGGGAAAGAGGCTACACCTTC,CASSGERGYTF
TRBD2,TRBV20-1,TRBJ2-7,few,TGCAGTGCTCAGACTAGCGGGAGGTCCTACGAGCAGTACTTC,CSAQTSGRSYEQYF
-,TRBV9,TRBJ1-2,few,TGTGCCAGCAGCTATCACTCCGGGAATGGCTACACCTTC,CASSYHSGNGYTF
TRBD2,TRBV7-2,TRBJ2-5,-,TGTGCCAGCAGCTCACTAGCGGGAGGGGGAGAGACCCAGTACTTC,CASSSLAGGGETQYF
TRBD2,TRBV5-5,TRBJ2-7,-,TGTGCCAGCAGCTTGAGACGACTAGCGGTGAACGAGCAGTACTTC,CASSLRRLAVNEQYF
-,TRBV20-1,TRBJ1-1,few,TGCAGTGCTAGAGTAGGGGCTGAAGCTTTCTTT,CSARVGAEAFF
-,TRBV6-6,TRBJ2-7,few,TGTGCCAGCAGCCAAAACAGGGTATATGAGCAGTACTTC,CASSQNRVYEQYF
-,TRBV12-3/TRBV12-4,TRBJ2-1,few,TGTGCCTCCACTGGGTCCCTCTCCTACAATGAGCAGTTCTTC,CASTGSLSYNEQFF
-,TRBV6-1,TRBJ2-2,-,TGTGCCAGCAGAAACCAGGGGGGAACCGGGGAGCTGTTTTTT,CASRNQGGTGELFF
TRBD1,TRBV7-2,TRBJ1-2,many,TGTGCCAGCAGCTCGGCGAGTACAGGGGTTGGGGGCTACACCTTC,CASSSASTGVGGYTF
-,TRBV12-3/TRBV12-4,TRBJ2-1,-,TGTGCCAGCAGGCAACAGGGTTACAATGAGCAGTTCTTC,CASRQQGYNEQFF
TRBD2,TRBV4-2,TRBJ2-5,-,TGTGCCAGCAGCCAACGACTAGCGGGGGGGCCGGAGACCCAGTACTTC,CASSQRLAGGPETQYF
-,TRBV28,TRBJ2-5,-,TGTGCCAGCAGAAAACTAGAAGTCTTAGAGACCCAGTACTTC,CASRKLEVLETQYF
TRBD2,TRBV7-3,TRBJ2-1,few,TGTGCCAGCAGCTCGGGACTAGCGGCAGAGCAGTTCTTC,CASSSGLAAEQFF
-,TRBV5-1,TRBJ2-1,many,TGCGCCAGCAGCTTGAGTGTGCAGCGCGGGAATGAGCAGTTCTTC,CASSLSVQRGNEQFF
-,TRBV12-3/TRBV12-4,TRBJ2-1,many,TGTGCCAGCAGTTCAGACAGCTACAATGAGCAGTTCTTC,CASSSDSYNEQFF
-,TRBV7-8,TRBJ2-3,few,TGTGCCAGCAGCGTAGGGGCGGCAACGACCACAGATACGCAGTATTTT,CASSVGAATTTDTQYF
-,TRBV4-3,TRBJ2-7,-,TGCGCCAGCAGCCAAAAAAGGAACGGCGAGCAGTACTTC,CASSQKRNGEQYF
TRBD1,TRBV29-1,TRBJ2-7,few,TGCAGCGTCGGACAGGGGGCGGTTTACGAGCAGTACTTC,CSVGQGAVYEQYF
-,TRBV7-2,TRBJ2-5,-,TGTGCCAGCAGCTGGGTTGGAGGGGAGACCCAGTACTTC,CASSWVGGETQYF
-,TRBV5-1,TRBJ1-2,few,TGCGCCAGCAGACCTCAGGCCGGTAACTATGGCTACACCTTC,CASRPQAGNYGYTF
-,TRBV21-1,TRBJ2-7,-,TGCTTCAGGAGGGATCGATCCTACGAGCAGTACTTC,CFRRDRSYEQYF
TRBD1,TRBV25-1,TRBJ2-5,-,TGTGCCAGCAGTGAATTAGGGACAGGGGATTCACTCCAAGAGACCCAGTACTTC,CASSELGTGDSLQETQYF
-,TRBV5-1,TRBJ1-1,few,TGCGCCAGCAGTCCGTTCTCGAACACTGAAGCTTTCTTT,CASSPFSNTEAFF